These 27 T cell receptor beta chains were all obtained from the same sample, sequenced in a study of early T cells in non-severe SARS-CoV-2 infection. TCRdb redid the calling of the 5' RACE reads with MiXCR, one entry per CDR3 protein. The profile shows nearly 30,000 distinct CDR3 sequences, about 6.1% of them singletons. The sample comprised whole blood. The source is an adult who was a healthcare worker with PCR-confirmed SARS-CoV-2 infection or an uninfected control (not recorded which).

The table lists this clonotype with a few counts. An end of the junction differs from the germline gene, which may be a read error. The chain has TRBV11-2 and TRBJ2-1; TRBD2 matches at 8 bases. The CDR3 runs 13 residues. Germline lookup yields CDR1 SGHAT and CDR2 FQNNGV. The CDR3 here is CASSTGTSDRRLF. CDR3 nucleotides: TGTGCCAGCAGCACCGGGACTAGTGACCGACGCCTCTTC.

This clonotype was found many times. This chain uses TRBV7-9 with TRBJ2-1, with 9 bases that match TRBD2. Germline CDR1 is SEHNR and CDR2 is FQNEAQ (reference sequence). The V segment lost 3 bases and the J segment 2 bases; nucleotides outside the gene matches: 2. The CDR3 is 15 amino acids. CDR3 nucleotide sequence: TGTGCCAGCAGCTTGGGCGGGGGGGCCTACAATGAGCAGTTCTTC. This translates into CASSLGGGAYNEQFF.

V gene TRBV2 combines with J gene TRBJ2-5, with 11 positions matching TRBD2. The CDR3 length is 14 residues. Germline trimming cut 6 bases from V and 2 bases from J; bases unmatched to any gene: 2. Germline V gene data show CDR1 as SNHLY and CDR2 as FYNNEI. CDR3 DNA: TGTGCCAGCAGCAGACTAGCGGGGCAAGAGACCCAGTACTTC. It is translated as CASSRLAGQETQYF. The whole variable domain, filled in from reference TRBV2 and TRBJ2-5, reads EPEVTQTPSHQVTQMGQEVILRCVPISNHLYFYWYRQILGQKVEFLVSFYNNEISEKSEIFDDQFSVERPDGSNFTLKIRSTKLEDSAMYFCASSRLAGQETQYFGPGTRLLVL.

This clonotype was counted ten times or more. This rearrangement joins TRBV9 to TRBJ2-7; D ambiguous. From germline, CDR1 is SGDLS and CDR2 YYNGEE. V gave up 1 base and J gave up 6 bases, with 8 bases separating them. This CDR3 comprises 12 residues. CDR3 in DNA: TGTGCCAGCAGCGTAATGGGCGGCGAGCAGTACTTC. It is translated as CASSVMGGEQYF.

This clonotype was recorded a few times. The V call is TRBV4-3, the J call TRBJ2-3; 8 bases are a match to TRBD2. Trimming removed 0 bases from V and 7 bases from J; junction bases left unmatched: 6. Germline CDR1 is LGHNA and CDR2 is YSLEER. The CDR3 length is 15 residues. The CDR3 region has the DNA TGCGCCAGCAGCCAAGAGTCGGTAGCGGGAAATACGCAGTATTTT. It yields the protein CASSQESVAGNTQYF.

The table lists this clonotype with many counts. This sequence joins TRBV2 and TRBJ2-5; D might be TRBD1 (6 bases). Trimming removed 7 bases at V and 1 base at J, with 10 bases between. The CDR3 sequence is 13 residues long. CDR1 and CDR2 from the germline V gene are SNHLY and FYNNEI. CDR3 in DNA: TGTGCCAGCACCGGACAGCGCCAAGAGACCCAGTACTTC. It is translated as CASTGQRQETQYF.

Many counts were recorded for this clonotype. The chain uses TRBV12-3 or TRBV12-4 and TRBJ1-3; unclear D gene. This CDR3 has 13 amino acids. Trimming removed 3 bases from V and 10 bases from J, with 13 bases in between. The CDR3 reads CASSFDVVPTIYF. DNA of the CDR3: TGTGCCAGCAGTTTTGACGTAGTCCCGACCATATATTTT.

Comment on this clonotype: A much larger clonotype is one base distant, so this may be a read error. This chain uses TRBV7-3 with TRBJ2-1; D may be TRBD2 (6 bases). The CDR3 totals 15 residues. Trimming cost V 1 base and J 4 bases, with 11 bases left between them. The germline gives CDR1 SGHTA, CDR2 FQGTGA. The DNA of the CDR3 is TGTGCCAGCAGCTTAAGGCTGGGGGGATACAATGAGCAGTTCTTC. This encodes CASSLRLGGYNEQFF.

This clonotype was counted many times. The chain combines TRBV4-3 with TRBJ2-7; 10 bases are shared with TRBD2. CDR3 length: 15 amino acids. V shed 4 bases and J 0 bases; nucleotides not matched to a gene: 3. Germline V gene data show CDR1 as LGHNA and CDR2 as YSLEER. CDR3 loop: CASSLSGGDSYEQYF. For the CDR3, the DNA is TGCGCCAGCAGCCTAAGCGGGGGGGACTCCTACGAGCAGTACTTC.

The sample holds many counts of this clonotype. The chain combines TRBV18 with TRBJ2-2, with D possibly TRBD2 on 5 matching bases. Germline V gene data show CDR1 as KGHSH and CDR2 as LQKENI. With 3 bases removed from V and 2 bases from J, the gap between germline ends came to 13 bases. The CDR3 has 16 residues. The DNA of the CDR3 is TGTGCCAGCTCACCGGAGAGCGGTCTCAACACCGGGGAGCTGTTTTTT. Protein sequence: CASSPESGLNTGELFF.

This clonotype was seen ten or more times. The J gene is TRBJ2-7, the V gene TRBV29-1, with TRBD2 as a possible D gene (6 bases). The length of the CDR3 is 12 residues. Per the germline V gene, CDR1 is SQVTM and CDR2 is ANQGSEA. V lost 7 bases and J lost 2, with 12 bases in between. CDR3 protein: CSAWTGAYEQYF. As DNA, the CDR3 is TGCAGCGCTTGGACGGGGGCCTACGAGCAGTACTTC.

In this sample, this clonotype turned up a few times. This CDR3 reads CASSAQGTGRDQPQHF. In DNA, the CDR3 is TGTGCCAGCAGTGCCCAGGGGACAGGGAGGGATCAGCCCCAGCATTTT. This chain uses TRBV2 with TRBJ1-5; 9 bases are a match to TRBD1. Trimming cost V 4 bases and J 5 bases; bases outside gene matches: 9. Germline V gene sequence: CDR1 SNHLY, CDR2 FYNNEI. The CDR3 covers 16 residues.

This clonotype was seen many times. The chain recombines TRBV7-8 with TRBJ1-4, with D uncertain. The CDR3 runs to 15 residues. Germline CDR1 SGHVS, CDR2 FQNEAQ. Deletions cut 1 base from V and 4 bases from J, with 10 bases between. The CDR3 nucleotides are TGTGCCAGCAGCTTAGAATTGGGCGTTAATGAAAAACTGTTTTTT. It encodes CASSLELGVNEKLFF.

This clonotype was seen ten or more times. The rearrangement uses TRBV9 and TRBJ2-2, with D unclear. Germline-derived CDR1 and CDR2 are SGDLS and YYNGEE. The CDR3 consists of 16 residues. V lost 5 bases, J lost 5 bases, and 19 bases lay in between. CDR3 in DNA: TGTGCCAGCAGTGCCAACCCTCGGGCAGTGACCGGGGAGCTGTTTTTT. This codes for CASSANPRAVTGELFF.

The sample holds many counts of this clonotype. This rearrangement joins TRBV7-2 to TRBJ2-7, with D possibly matching TRBD2 (6 bases). This CDR3 is 15 amino acids long. Germline V gene data show CDR1 as SGHTA and CDR2 as FQGNSA. Trimming took 3 bases from V and 4 from J, leaving 16 bases between them. CDR3 nucleotides: TGTGCCAGCAGCTTCCCCCAAGGACTACGGTACGAGCAGTACTTC. It yields the protein CASSFPQGLRYEQYF.

V gene TRBV6-6 combines with J gene TRBJ1-1, with no clear D. This CDR3 is built from 12 residues. In germline, CDR1 is MNHNY, CDR2 SVGAGI (reference sequence). V lost 2 bases, J lost 2 bases, and 3 bases lay in between. The DNA for the CDR3 is TGTGCCAGCAGTTACCATAACACTGAAGCTTTCTTT. This translates into CASSYHNTEAFF.

J is TRBJ2-5 and V is TRBV20-1, with 9 bases lining up with TRBD1. The CDR3 extends over 14 amino acids. Trimming removed 2 bases from V and 3 bases from J; junction bases left unmatched: 4. Germline V gene data show CDR1 as DFQATT and CDR2 as SNEGSKA (reference sequence). CDR3 residues: CSARPGQGKETQYF. CDR3 bases: TGCAGTGCTAGACCCGGACAGGGGAAAGAGACCCAGTACTTC.

The genes are TRBV20-1 and TRBJ1-2; D not certain. The V end was cut by 0 bases, the J end by 8 bases, with 13 bases between. CDR3 size: 13 residues. Germline-derived CDR1 and CDR2 are DFQATT and SNEGSKA (reference sequence). The CDR3 DNA is TGCAGTGCTAGAGAAGTGTCAGTCAGCGGCTACACCTTC. Amino acids: CSAREVSVSGYTF.

This clonotype was recorded at least ten times. This chain connects TRBV7-6 to TRBJ1-1; no firm D call. The CDR3 has 15 residues. V lost 4 bases to trimming and J lost 3 bases, with 15 bases between them. The V gene's germline CDR1 is SGHVS and CDR2 FNYEAQ. The CDR3 DNA is TGTGCCAGCAGCTATAGTACGGCGAAAGACACTGAAGCTTTCTTT. It specifies CASSYSTAKDTEAFF.

This clonotype was seen more than once but under ten times. The chain carries TRBV11-2 and TRBJ2-5; no definite D call. Trimming stripped 1 base from V and 2 bases from J, with 8 bases between. CDR1 is SGHAT, CDR2 FQNNGV, per germline. The CDR3 spans 14 residues. The chain's CDR3 is CASSLGLLQETQYF. The CDR3 nucleotides are TGTGCCAGCAGCTTAGGGCTTTTGCAAGAGACCCAGTACTTC.

In this sample, this clonotype turned up many times. CDR3 coding DNA: TGTGCCAGCAGCTTGGGGCTAGCGGGCGGCACAGATACGCAGTATTTT. Its translation: CASSLGLAGGTDTQYF. The J gene is TRBJ2-3, the V gene TRBV7-2; 8 nucleotides agree with TRBD2. The V gene end was trimmed by 3 bases and the J gene end by 1 base; junction bases not matched to a gene: 6. The germline V gene has CDR1 SGHTA and CDR2 FQGNSA. The CDR3 extends over 16 amino acids.

This clonotype was seen ten or more times. V gene TRBV5-7 combines with J gene TRBJ1-2; 10 positions agree with TRBD1. TRBV5-7 is an ORF for which the function is uncertain. This CDR3 is 14 amino acids long. After removal of 2 bases from V and 6 bases from J, the junction contained 4 bases not matched to a gene. In DNA form, the CDR3 reads TGTGCCAGCAGCTTCCGGGACAGGGGCCATGGCTACACCTTC. It translates to CASSFRDRGHGYTF.

This clonotype is medium-sized. The V gene is TRBV27, the J gene TRBJ1-6; a weak D match, TRBD1 (5 bases). This CDR3 is 15 amino acids long. Germline V gives CDR1 MNHEY, CDR2 SMNVEV (reference sequence). V was pared by 6 bases and J by 10 bases, with 19 bases between. CDR3 residues: CASSSGGGKVSPLHF. CDR3 in DNA: TGTGCCAGCAGCTCCGGGGGGGGGAAGGTGTCACCCCTCCACTTT.

The chain carries TRBV5-6 and TRBJ2-5, with D possibly TRBD2 on 5 matching bases. CDR3 size: 14 residues. Per germline, CDR1 SGHDT and CDR2 YYEEEE. The V end was cut by 1 base, the J end by 5 bases, with 12 bases between. The CDR3 bases are TGTGCCAGCAGCTTGTTGGCCCCGGGGGAGACCCAGTACTTC. Translating it yields CASSLLAPGETQYF.

In its sample, this clonotype was seen many times. The rearrangement links TRBV4-3 to TRBJ1-3; D unresolved. Germline CDR1 and CDR2: LGHNA and YSLEER. Trimming took 0 bases from V and 2 from J, leaving 11 bases between them. The CDR3 length is 16 residues. The CDR3 sequence is CASSQDPRGTGNTIYF. The CDR3 DNA reads TGCGCCAGCAGCCAAGATCCTAGAGGAACTGGAAACACCATATATTTT.

On this clonotype itself: The DNA is omitted, as the CDR3 cannot be located on it reliably, and the CDR3 follows TCRdb's listing. The chain combines TRBV6-6 with TRBJ2-6; the D call of TRBD2 is as the table states it, not checked on the DNA. 17 amino acids form the CDR3, both terminal residues included. Germline CDR1 and CDR2: MNHNY and SVGAGI (reference sequence). The CDR3 spells CASSSSTSGSGANVLTF.

This clonotype was seen many times. The V gene is TRBV30, the J gene TRBJ1-4; 7 bases agree with TRBD1. The CDR3 is made up of 14 amino acids. The V and J ends lost 5 bases and 5 bases, in that order; junction bases with no gene match: 8. CDR1 is GTSNPN, CDR2 SVGIG, per germline (reference sequence). In DNA form, the CDR3 reads TGTGCCTGGCGCCGGGCAGGGGGAAATGAAAAACTGTTTTTT. Translated: CAWRRAGGNEKLFF.